Here is one T cell receptor (beta chain) with its context. What it binds is unknown. V was cut by 7 bases and J by 5 bases, with 14 bases left in between. The CDR3 spans 13 residues. CDR1 and CDR2 from the germline V gene are SGHRS and YFSETQ. The data belong to a study of OX40 agonist ivuxolimab in advanced cancers. Study background: Three dose-escalation patients had partial responses: one with hepatocellular carcinoma and two with cutaneous melanoma.

Study-wide points: People who partly responded at 0.1-3.0 mg/kg had some of the least clonal expansion seen.

Data came from immunoSEQ multiplex PCR; TCRdb stores just in-frame clones and leaves some out. The sample consists of tens of thousands of clones, 75% to 85% of them appearing once. This chain uses TRBV5-1 with TRBJ2-3; D is uncertain. This TCR was recovered from an adult with an advanced solid tumor such as melanoma, head and neck, liver or kidney cancer. Specimen: CD4+ or CD8+ T cells sorted from blood, collected in a trial of the OX40 agonist ivuxolimab. This chain's CDR3 is CASHPFPGDTQYF. CDR3 sequence (DNA): TGCGCCAGCCATCCCTTTCCGGGAGATACGCAGTATTTT.